This entry lists 18 T cell receptor beta chains sequenced from one sample in a study of control samples from healthy donors and cancer patients. Method: immunoSEQ multiplex PCR; TCRdb's copy keeps in-frame clones and lacks some. This sample has about 130,000 clones; over 85% occur once, and the top ten carry approximately 7.5%. Material for sequencing was PBMCs. These receptors originate from a man aged 45-65 years with head and neck cancer.

The chain has TRBV5-1 and TRBJ2-2; 8 bases agree with TRBD2. The V gene end was trimmed by 1 base and the J gene end by 5 bases; junction bases not matched to a gene: 4. CDR3 size: 15 residues. The germline V gene encodes CDR1 SGHRS and CDR2 YFSETQ. The CDR3 DNA is TGCGCCAGCAGCTTGAGTGCGGGGGGAACCGGGGAGCTGTTTTTT. As protein: CASSLSAGGTGELFF.

This clone appeared once. The rearrangement uses TRBV7-9 and TRBJ1-1, with 8 bases identical to TRBD1. The CDR3 spans 14 residues. V lost 5 bases to trimming and J lost 1 base; unmatched junction nucleotides: 3. Germline V CDR1 and CDR2: SEHNR, FQNEAQ (reference sequence). The CDR3 sequence is CASSLGQGNTEAFF. The CDR3 nucleotides are TGTGCCAGCAGCCTCGGACAGGGGAACACTGAAGCTTTCTTT.

This sequence joins TRBV24-1 and TRBJ2-7; 8 bases agree with TRBD1. The junction had 4 bases not matched to a gene; V was cut back by 4 bases and J by 6 bases. Germline loops: CDR1 KGHDR, CDR2 SFDVKD. The length of the CDR3 is 13 residues. CDR3: CATSERDRTEQYF. Here the CDR3 DNA reads TGTGCCACCAGTGAGCGGGACAGGACCGAGCAGTACTTC.

This chain links TRBV5-4 with TRBJ2-5, with a possible D match to TRBD1 (6 bases). The CDR3 runs 16 residues. The germline V gene encodes CDR1 SGHNT and CDR2 YYREEE (reference sequence). Trimming left V 4 bases short and J 4 bases short, with 20 bases between. The DNA of the CDR3 is TGTGCCAGCAGCCCCGGGTCCAGGGGCGAGGGAGAGACCCAGTACTTC. Amino acid sequence: CASSPGSRGEGETQYF.

V is TRBV7-9 and J is TRBJ2-2; 7 bases fit TRBD1. V trimming: 4 bases; J trimming: 1 base; junction bases outside the gene matches: 3. From germline, CDR1 is SEHNR and CDR2 FQNEAQ (reference sequence). The CDR3 is made up of 15 amino acids. CDR3 residues: CASSSRQGNTGELFF. Here the CDR3 DNA reads TGTGCCAGCAGCTCTCGACAGGGGAACACCGGGGAGCTGTTTTTT.

The chain has TRBV2 and TRBJ1-3; D unclear. The CDR3 sequence is 15 residues long. V was shortened by 2 bases and J by 4 bases, with 12 bases between the two germline ends. Per the germline V gene, CDR1 is SNHLY and CDR2 is FYNNEI. The CDR3 protein is CASSELARSGNTIYF. The CDR3 nucleotides are TGTGCCAGCAGTGAACTGGCGAGGAGCGGAAACACCATATATTTT.

This chain uses TRBV15 with TRBJ2-1; 10 positions agree with TRBD1. The ends lost 1 base at V and 7 bases at J; junction bases unmatched: 1. Germline CDR1 and CDR2: LNHNV and YYDKDF (reference sequence). The CDR3 has 14 amino acids. This CDR3 reads CATSRGTGGNEQFF. Written as DNA, the CDR3 is TGTGCCACCAGCAGAGGGACAGGGGGAAATGAGCAGTTCTTC.

The chain employs TRBV6-5 and TRBJ1-2, with D unclear. Trimming removed 11 bases from V and 5 bases from J, with 15 bases in between. CDR3 size: 12 residues. In germline, CDR1 is MNHEY, CDR2 SVGAGI. This CDR3 is CASDWAEYGYTF. The DNA of the CDR3 is TGTGCCTCAGATTGGGCGGAATATGGCTACACCTTC.

The rearrangement joins TRBV5-1 to TRBJ2-7, with 7 positions matching TRBD1. Per the germline V gene, CDR1 is SGHRS and CDR2 is YFSETQ. The V gene end was trimmed by 6 bases and the J gene end by 2 bases; junction bases not matched to a gene: 8. The CDR3 contains 14 residues. CDR3 sequence (DNA): TGCGCCAGCAAAAGACAGGGTGGCGCCTACGAGCAGTACTTC. Translation gives CASKRQGGAYEQYF. The full variable domain, completed using reference TRBV5-1 and TRBJ2-7, is KAGVTQTPRYLIKTRGQQVTLSCSPISGHRSVSWYQQTPGQGLQFLFEYFSETQRNKGNFPGRFSGRQFSNSRSEMNVSTLELGDSALYLCASKRQGGAYEQYFGPGTRLTVT.

V usage is TRBV4-1 and J usage is TRBJ2-1, with D possibly matching TRBD1 (6 bases). The germline V and J ends were trimmed by 3 bases and 5 bases, with 14 bases remaining between them. Germline V gives CDR1 MGHRA, CDR2 YSYEKL. This CDR3 is built from 15 residues. CDR3 bases: TGCGCCAGCAGCCACGCTTACACAGGGCACAATGAGCAGTTCTTC. This translates into CASSHAYTGHNEQFF.

This clone was seen a single time. This chain uses TRBV18 with TRBJ1-3; D remains ambiguous. The CDR3 has 19 residues. Deletions cut 6 bases from V and 1 base from J, with 25 bases between. Germline V CDR1 and CDR2: KGHSH, LQKENI. This CDR3 reads CASSASSIGLEGSGNTIYF. For the CDR3, the DNA is TGTGCCAGCTCCGCGAGCAGCATCGGCCTCGAAGGGTCTGGAAACACCATATATTTT.

V is TRBV4-1 and J is TRBJ2-1; TRBD2 matches 9 bases. The CDR3 spans 15 residues. CDR1 is MGHRA and CDR2 is YSYEKL in the germline V gene. Trimming removed 3 bases from V and 8 bases from J; junction bases left unmatched: 8. The CDR3 is CASSQVGTSNHEQFF. The CDR3, as DNA: TGCGCCAGCAGCCAGGTGGGGACTAGCAATCATGAGCAGTTCTTC.

The chain links TRBV9 to TRBJ2-1, with TRBD2 matching over 13 bases. The CDR3 spans 16 residues. Germline V lookup: CDR1 SGDLS, CDR2 YYNGEE. With V trimmed by 0 bases and J by 5 bases, 2 bases remained unmatched. The chain's CDR3 is CASSVGGTSGDNEQFF. CDR3 DNA sequence: TGTGCCAGCAGCGTAGGGGGGACTAGCGGGGACAATGAGCAGTTCTTC.

This chain connects TRBV11-2 to TRBJ2-1; TRBD2 matches at 7 bases. The germline CDR1 and CDR2 sequences are SGHAT and FQNNGV. The CDR3 extends over 15 amino acids. The junction had 0 bases not matched to a gene; V was cut back by 1 base and J by 0 bases. In DNA, the CDR3 is TGTGCCAGCAGCTTAGCTAGCGGCTCCTACAATGAGCAGTTCTTC. It specifies CASSLASGSYNEQFF.

The chain links TRBV5-5 to TRBJ2-7; 9 bases map to TRBD1. The trim removed 0 bases at V and 4 bases at J, leaving 8 bases unmatched. Germline V gene data show CDR1 as SGHKS and CDR2 as YYEKEE (reference sequence). This CDR3 is built from 16 residues. The CDR3 loop reads CASSLGLTGGVYEQYF. CDR3 nucleotides: TGTGCCAGCAGCTTGGGTCTGACAGGGGGTGTATACGAGCAGTACTTC.

The V call is TRBV4-2, the J call TRBJ2-2; 9 nucleotides match TRBD1. Trimming removed 5 bases from V and 3 bases from J; junction bases left unmatched: 7. This CDR3 has 16 amino acids. Germline-derived CDR1 and CDR2 are LGHNA and YNFKEQ. Here the CDR3 DNA reads TGTGCCAGCAGCTTCGGGGGACAGGGTTACACCGGGGAGCTGTTTTTT. It translates to CASSFGGQGYTGELFF.

V usage is TRBV6-6 and J usage is TRBJ2-7; no clear D. V was trimmed by 2 bases and J by 5 bases, leaving 19 bases between them. The germline gives CDR1 MNHNY, CDR2 SVGAGI (reference sequence). This CDR3 is 16 amino acids long. CDR3 region: CASSYDLGGVRDEQYF. DNA of the CDR3: TGTGCCAGCAGTTACGATTTGGGTGGTGTTCGGGACGAGCAGTACTTC.

This chain joins TRBV18 and TRBJ1-1, with D unresolved. The ends were cut back, 3 bases at V and 2 bases at J, with 16 bases in the middle. Germline CDR1 is KGHSH and CDR2 is LQKENI. The CDR3 totals 16 residues. This CDR3 reads CASSPIPDVENTEAFF. The CDR3, as DNA: TGTGCCAGCTCACCCATTCCGGACGTCGAAAACACTGAAGCTTTCTTT.